What follows are 2 T cell receptor beta chains derived from one specimen sequenced in a study of T-cell reconstitution after alpha-beta-depleted transplantation in children. The TCRbeta library was prepared with unique molecular identifiers. One entry per CDR3 protein, called by TCRdb with MiXCR from the PCR reads. The table shows hundreds of thousands of distinct CDR3 sequences, with around 12% occurring only once. Sequences were derived from PBMCs, sampled before TCRalphabeta/CD19-depleted stem cell transplant. The receptors shown here come from a girl aged 2 to 10 with congenital amegakaryocytic thrombocytopenia, due to receive a stem cell transplant.

This chain links TRBV5-1 with TRBJ2-1; 7 positions agree with TRBD2. The CDR3 loop spans 17 amino acids. Germline V CDR1 and CDR2: SGHRS, YFSETQ. V gave up 0 bases and J gave up 0 bases; unmatched junction bases: 6. CDR3 loop: CASSLDAGADSYNEQFF. The CDR3 DNA reads as TGCGCCAGCAGCTTGGATGCGGGAGCCGACTCCTACAATGAGCAGTTCTTC. The full variable domain, completed using reference TRBV5-1 and TRBJ2-1, is KAGVTQTPRYLIKTRGQQVTLSCSPISGHRSVSWYQQTPGQGLQFLFEYFSETQRNKGNFPGRFSGRQFSNSRSEMNVSTLELGDSALYLCASSLDAGADSYNEQFFGPGTRLTVL.

Ten or more counts support this clonotype. One junction end does not reproduce the germline sequence, and a read error may be involved. The rearrangement joins TRBV20-1 to TRBJ2-5; 8 nucleotides line up with TRBD2. CDR3 length: 13 residues. Germline lookup yields CDR1 DFQATT and CDR2 SNEGSKA (reference sequence). DNA of the CDR3: TGCAGTGCTACTAGCGGGCCCCAAGAGGCCCAGTACTTC. It translates to CSATSGPQEAQYF.